One sample yielded the 27 T cell receptor beta chains listed below, sequenced in a study of blood T cell repertoires in COVID-19. Assay used: immunoSEQ multiplex PCR; TCRdb lists only in-frame clones, some missing. The sample lists 68,000 or so clones, about 90% seen once, with about 2.4% in the top ten. The specimen sequenced was peripheral blood. The receptors shown here come from a human donor in a cohort sampled during active COVID-19.

The chain uses TRBV5-5 and TRBJ2-1, with D possibly TRBD1 on 5 matching bases. Trimming left V 4 bases short and J 2 bases short, with 10 bases between. The CDR3 loop spans 14 amino acids. Germline V gene data show CDR1 as SGHKS and CDR2 as YYEKEE (reference sequence). The CDR3 nucleotides are TGTGCCAGCAGCAGTTGGGGCCCCTACAATGAGCAGTTCTTC. Translating it yields CASSSWGPYNEQFF. The full variable domain, completed using reference TRBV5-5 and TRBJ2-1, is DAGVTQSPTHLIKTRGQQVTLRCSPISGHKSVSWYQQVLGQGPQFIFQYYEKEERGRGNFPDRFSARQFPNYSSELNVNALLLGDSALYLCASSSWGPYNEQFFGPGTRLTVL.

The chain is built from TRBV5-6 and TRBJ2-3; 9 bases fit TRBD1. Germline V gene lookup returns CDR1 SGHDT and CDR2 YYEEEE. J lost 5 bases, V lost 0 bases, and 7 bases had no gene match. The CDR3 runs 16 residues. CDR3 in DNA: TGTGCCAGCAGCTTGGCGGGGGACAGGGTGAAAGATACGCAGTATTTT. Translating it yields CASSLAGDRVKDTQYF.

The chain recombines TRBV5-1 with TRBJ2-7; TRBD2 matches 15 bases. V lost 4 bases to trimming and J lost 7 bases; unmatched junction nucleotides: 6. The germline CDR1 and CDR2 sequences are SGHRS and YFSETQ. There are 15 residues in the CDR3. The CDR3 bases are TGCGCCAGCAGCCCGGGACTAGCGGGGGGCCGGGAGCAGTACTTC. It encodes CASSPGLAGGREQYF.

The genes are TRBV6-5 and TRBJ1-1; 7 bases are shared with TRBD1. Germline values: CDR1 MNHEY, CDR2 SVGAGI. The V segment lost 0 bases and the J segment 1 base; nucleotides outside the gene matches: 2. The CDR3 length is 15 residues. The CDR3 is CASSYSGQRNTEAFF. The CDR3 DNA reads TGTGCCAGCAGTTACTCGGGACAGCGGAACACTGAAGCTTTCTTT.

This clone has just one count. The V and J genes are TRBV5-6 and TRBJ1-1; TRBD1 agrees at 7 bases. The germline V gene has CDR1 SGHDT and CDR2 YYEEEE. This CDR3 is built from 17 residues. The trim removed 4 bases at V and 1 base at J, leaving 13 bases unmatched. The CDR3 nucleotides are TGTGCCAGCAGCATAGGGACAGTGATTCTCGGGAACACTGAAGCTTTCTTT. Its protein product is CASSIGTVILGNTEAFF.

This clone has only a few counts. The CDR3, as DNA: TGTGCCAGCAGCTTAACCGGACAGGGCTACGAGCAGTACTTC. Translation gives CASSLTGQGYEQYF. The chain joins TRBV11-2 to TRBJ2-7; 8 nucleotides match TRBD1. Germline values: CDR1 SGHAT, CDR2 FQNNGV. Trimming took 2 bases from V and 3 from J; bases not matched to a gene: 3. The CDR3 is 14 amino acids.

The V gene is TRBV7-9, the J gene TRBJ2-1; 8 bases match TRBD1. Germline V CDR1 and CDR2: SEHNR, FQNEAQ (reference sequence). The junction had 20 bases not matched to a gene; V was cut back by 4 bases and J by 6 bases. The length of the CDR3 is 19 residues. CDR3 region: CASSSGDRGRYVFSNEQFF. The CDR3 bases are TGTGCCAGCAGCTCTGGAGACAGGGGCCGCTACGTATTTTCCAATGAGCAGTTCTTC.

The V call is TRBV28, the J call TRBJ2-3; 7 bases line up with TRBD2. From germline, CDR1 is MDHEN and CDR2 SYDVKM. J lost 3 bases, V lost 2 bases, and 17 bases had no gene match. CDR3 length: 19 amino acids. This chain's CDR3 is CASSLEFSLAEPPTDTQYF. In nucleotides, the CDR3 is TGTGCCAGCAGTTTAGAGTTTTCCCTAGCGGAACCCCCGACAGATACGCAGTATTTT.

This rearrangement joins TRBV4-1 to TRBJ1-2; a possible D gene is TRBD1 (5 bases). CDR3 size: 12 residues. Germline V lookup: CDR1 MGHRA, CDR2 YSYEKL. V lost 4 bases, J lost 8 bases, and 11 bases lay in between. The CDR3 DNA sequence: TGCGCCAGCAGCCTCCCCAAGGGGGGCTACACCTTC. This sequence encodes CASSLPKGGYTF.

This clone occurred once. V gene TRBV5-1 combines with J gene TRBJ1-1, with TRBD1 matching 9 bases. Germline loops: CDR1 SGHRS, CDR2 YFSETQ. The V gene end was trimmed by 3 bases and the J gene end by 4 bases; junction bases not matched to a gene: 1. The CDR3 runs 13 residues. Here the CDR3 DNA reads TGCGCCAGCAGCTCGACAGGGGGCACTGAAGCTTTCTTT. It specifies CASSSTGGTEAFF.

This chain joins TRBV6-5 and TRBJ1-2; TRBD1 matches 8 bases. J was trimmed by 2 bases and V by 6 bases; bases with no gene match: 5. CDR1 is MNHEY, CDR2 SVGAGI, per germline. CDR3 length equals 14 residues. The CDR3: CASSSGTGNYGYTF. The DNA of the CDR3 is TGTGCCAGCAGCTCCGGGACAGGAAACTATGGCTACACCTTC.

The chain recombines TRBV7-8 with TRBJ1-2; D unclear. Looked up from germline, CDR1 is SGHVS and CDR2 is FQNEAQ. The V gene lost 5 bases and the J gene lost 2 bases, with 9 bases spanning the gap. The CDR3 runs 13 residues. CDR3 region: CASSKQVNYGYTF. The CDR3, as DNA: TGTGCCAGCAGCAAGCAGGTCAACTATGGCTACACCTTC.

J is TRBJ2-2 and V is TRBV28; TRBD1 is a possible D gene (5 bases). Germline CDR1 reads MDHEN; CDR2 reads SYDVKM. Trimming took off 8 bases at V and 6 bases at J, with 10 bases between the two ends. This CDR3 comprises 12 residues. The CDR3: CASLQGAGELFF. CDR3 nucleotides: TGTGCCAGCTTGCAGGGTGCCGGGGAGCTGTTTTTT.

The chain couples TRBV28 to TRBJ1-6; D remains ambiguous. V was shortened by 5 bases and J by 9 bases, with 8 bases between the two germline ends. Germline V lookup: CDR1 MDHEN, CDR2 SYDVKM. The CDR3 loop spans 12 amino acids. CDR3 in amino acids: CASSVRISPLHF. The CDR3 bases are TGTGCCAGCAGTGTCAGGATTTCACCCCTCCACTTT.

This clone has only a few counts. The chain has TRBV27 and TRBJ2-7; D unresolved. V lost 2 bases to trimming and J lost 0 bases, with 8 bases between them. The CDR3 totals 14 residues. CDR1 and CDR2 (germline): MNHEY, SMNVEV (reference sequence). CDR3 DNA sequence: TGTGCCAGCAGTTTAACGCGCCTCTCCTACGAGCAGTACTTC. It encodes CASSLTRLSYEQYF.

This chain joins TRBV5-1 and TRBJ1-1, with 7 bases matching TRBD1. CDR1 is SGHRS, CDR2 YFSETQ, per germline. There are 14 residues in the CDR3. After removal of 3 bases from V and 3 bases from J, the junction contained 5 bases not matched to a gene. The CDR3 loop is CASSSGGSDTEAFF. The CDR3, as DNA: TGCGCCAGCAGCTCAGGGGGTTCCGACACTGAAGCTTTCTTT. The whole variable domain, remainder taken from reference TRBV5-1 and TRBJ1-1, is KAGVTQTPRYLIKTRGQQVTLSCSPISGHRSVSWYQQTPGQGLQFLFEYFSETQRNKGNFPGRFSGRQFSNSRSEMNVSTLELGDSALYLCASSSGGSDTEAFFGQGTRLTVV.

The chain is built from TRBV28 and TRBJ2-1; TRBD2 matches 10 bases. Germline CDR1 is MDHEN and CDR2 is SYDVKM. The J segment lost 8 bases and the V segment lost 6 bases, leaving 16 bases of the junction unmatched. The CDR3 contains 17 residues. The CDR3 protein is CASRGMSSGSQRYEQFF. In DNA form, the CDR3 reads TGTGCCAGCAGGGGAATGTCTAGCGGGAGCCAAAGGTATGAGCAGTTCTTC.

The J gene is TRBJ1-6, the V gene TRBV6-4; tentative D call: TRBD1 (5 bases). Trimming took 6 bases from V and 7 from J, leaving 16 bases between them. The CDR3 is 15 residues long. Germline CDR1 MRHNA, CDR2 SNTAGT. The CDR3 DNA reads as TGTGCCAGCAGCCCTTCCCCAGGGTTAAATTCACCCCTCCACTTT. Protein: CASSPSPGLNSPLHF.

V and J are TRBV24-1 and TRBJ1-2; 7 positions match TRBD1. The ends lost 8 bases at V and 8 bases at J; junction bases unmatched: 13. CDR1 is KGHDR, CDR2 SFDVKD, per germline. The length of the CDR3 is 14 residues. CDR3 in DNA: TGTGCCACCAAGCGAACAGGGGAGTCTAACGGCTACACCTTC. Amino acid sequence: CATKRTGESNGYTF.

The chain recombines TRBV28 with TRBJ1-1; D call uncertain. The length of the CDR3 is 12 residues. Germline assignment: CDR1 MDHEN and CDR2 SYDVKM. The germline V and J ends were trimmed by 6 bases and 3 bases, with 8 bases remaining between them. This CDR3 is CASSSGDTEAFF. The CDR3 coding sequence is TGTGCCAGCAGCTCAGGTGACACTGAAGCTTTCTTT.

This chain joins TRBV24-1 and TRBJ2-1; 10 bases are a match to TRBD2. This CDR3 is 15 amino acids long. From germline, CDR1 is KGHDR and CDR2 SFDVKD. With V trimmed by 7 bases and J by 6 bases, 8 bases remained unmatched. This chain's CDR3 is CATSPLAGRGNEQFF. The CDR3 DNA reads as TGTGCCACCAGCCCACTAGCGGGAAGAGGCAATGAGCAGTTCTTC.

This chain joins TRBV28 and TRBJ2-1; 9 positions agree with TRBD2. V lost 1 base and J lost 3; bases outside the gene matches: 7. From germline, CDR1 is MDHEN and CDR2 SYDVKM. This CDR3 has 17 residues. CDR3 protein: CASSLLAGGLGYNEQFF. The CDR3, as DNA: TGTGCCAGCAGTTTATTGGCGGGAGGGCTGGGCTACAATGAGCAGTTCTTC. Full variable domain (outside the CDR3, taken from reference TRBV28 and TRBJ2-1): DVKVTQSSRYLVKRTGEKVFLECVQDMDHENMFWYRQDPGLGLRLIYFSYDVKMKEKGDIPEGYSVSREKKERFSLILESASTNQTSMYLCASSLLAGGLGYNEQFFGPGTRLTVL.

The chain recombines TRBV5-1 with TRBJ2-3; TRBD2 matches 10 bases. This CDR3 is 17 amino acids long. J gave up 5 bases and V 0 bases, and 9 bases lay outside the gene matches. Germline CDR1 reads SGHRS; CDR2 reads YFSETQ. DNA for the CDR3: TGCGCCAGCAGCTTGGAGCCAGCGGGAGGGCCAATAGATACGCAGTATTTT. Encoded protein: CASSLEPAGGPIDTQYF.

The chain has TRBV11-3 and TRBJ2-5, with D possibly matching TRBD1 (6 bases). Germline values: CDR1 SGHNT, CDR2 YENEEA. Trimming took 2 bases from V and 5 from J, leaving 12 bases between them. The CDR3 length is 14 residues. The CDR3 region has the DNA TGTGCCAGCAGCTTACAGGGGCCGCGGGAGACCCAGTACTTC. It encodes CASSLQGPRETQYF.

The rearrangement uses TRBV5-1 and TRBJ1-2; D is possibly TRBD1 (5 bases). The CDR3 runs 15 residues. Trimming shortened V by 1 base and J by 9 bases, and 19 bases separated the two germline ends. Per germline, CDR1 SGHRS and CDR2 YFSETQ. The CDR3 DNA reads TGCGCCAGCAGCTTGTGGGGACTCCTCTATGATAGCTACACCTTC. It is translated as CASSLWGLLYDSYTF.

V is TRBV10-3 and J is TRBJ1-1, with 7 bases that match TRBD1. CDR3 length equals 14 residues. Looked up from germline, CDR1 is ENHRY and CDR2 is SYGVKD. After removal of 6 bases from V and 3 bases from J, the junction contained 7 bases not matched to a gene. The CDR3 spells CAISEDRADTEAFF. CDR3 DNA: TGTGCCATCAGCGAAGACAGGGCGGACACTGAAGCTTTCTTT.

This chain links TRBV28 with TRBJ2-3, with a possible D match to TRBD2 (6 bases). The CDR3 sequence is 15 residues long. The V end lost 1 base, the J end lost 0 bases, and 8 bases lay between the germline ends. Per germline, CDR1 MDHEN and CDR2 SYDVKM. CDR3 coding DNA: TGTGCCAGCAGTTTATTAGCGGACAGCACAGATACGCAGTATTTT. Protein sequence: CASSLLADSTDTQYF.